This TCR beta chain came from a study of cytomegalovirus exposure and HLA in healthy donors. General study findings and limits: A link between a missense DCLRE1C variant and TCR beta V- and J-gene trimming emerged from a later analysis.

13 Jbeta primers and 60 Vbeta primers were used for the PCR. Profiled with immunoSEQ multiplex PCR; TCRdb holds only in-frame clones, not every one. Found here are some 150,000 clones, around 87% of them singletons; the top ten hold about 5.5%. For this clone: Its antigen is still unknown.

Sequencing was performed on PBMCs. The TCR sequence derives from a woman in her twenties or thirties in good health and CMV-seronegative.

CDR3 DNA sequence: TGTGCCAGTAGGACAGGGGATATTTACGAGCAGTACTTC. Encoded protein: CASRTGDIYEQYF. This chain uses TRBV6-1 with TRBJ2-7, with TRBD1 identical over 9 bases. V shed 9 bases, J shed 4 bases, and the junction held 7 bases outside the gene matches. This CDR3 contains 13 residues. CDR1 and CDR2 from the germline V gene are MNHNS and SASEGT.